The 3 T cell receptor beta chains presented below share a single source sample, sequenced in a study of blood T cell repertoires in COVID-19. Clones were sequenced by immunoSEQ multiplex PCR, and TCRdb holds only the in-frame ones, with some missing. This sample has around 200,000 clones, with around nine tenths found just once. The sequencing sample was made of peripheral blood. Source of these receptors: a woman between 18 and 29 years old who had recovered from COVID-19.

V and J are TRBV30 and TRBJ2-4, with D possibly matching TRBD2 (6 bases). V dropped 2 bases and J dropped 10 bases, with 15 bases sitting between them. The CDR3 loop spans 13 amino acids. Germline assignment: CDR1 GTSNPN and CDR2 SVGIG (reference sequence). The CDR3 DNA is TGTGCCTGGAGTCCGGCGGGGAGATGGATTCAGTACTTC. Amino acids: CAWSPAGRWIQYF.

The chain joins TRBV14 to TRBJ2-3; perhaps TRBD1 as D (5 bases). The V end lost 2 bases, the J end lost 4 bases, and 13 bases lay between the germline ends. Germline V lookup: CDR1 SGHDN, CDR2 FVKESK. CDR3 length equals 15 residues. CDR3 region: CASSQWQGWSDTQYF. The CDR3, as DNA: TGTGCCAGCAGCCAATGGCAGGGCTGGTCAGATACGCAGTATTTT.

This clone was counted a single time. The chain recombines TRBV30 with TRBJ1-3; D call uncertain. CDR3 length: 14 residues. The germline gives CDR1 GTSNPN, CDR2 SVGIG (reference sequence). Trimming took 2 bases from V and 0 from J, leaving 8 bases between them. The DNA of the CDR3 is TGTGCCTGGAGTTTGGGCGTCTCTGGAAACACCATATATTTT. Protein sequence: CAWSLGVSGNTIYF.